The 11 T cell receptor beta chains reported below all come from one sample, sequenced in a study of cytomegalovirus exposure and HLA in healthy donors. The PCR ran on 60 Vbeta and 13 Jbeta primers. Assay used: immunoSEQ multiplex PCR; TCRdb lists only in-frame clones, some missing. The table lists roughly 75,000 clones, roughly 84% of them singletons, with about 19% in the top ten. What was sequenced was PBMCs. The receptors were gathered from a man aged 70-80 years in good health and CMV-seropositive.

The V call is TRBV11-2, the J call TRBJ2-3; tentative D call: TRBD1 (6 bases). The CDR3 runs 15 residues. V lost 5 bases and J 1 base, leaving 13 bases between the germline ends. Germline CDR1 and CDR2: SGHAT and FQNNGV. CDR3 DNA sequence: TGTGCCAGCAGCCTCCACAGGGTCGGCACAGATACGCAGTATTTT. Its translation is CASSLHRVGTDTQYF.

This chain joins TRBV5-1 and TRBJ2-6, with D tentatively TRBD1 (5 bases). CDR1 and CDR2 from the germline V gene are SGHRS and YFSETQ. The CDR3 extends over 16 amino acids. With 0 bases removed from V and 3 bases from J, the gap between germline ends came to 10 bases. This CDR3 is CASSLGTLYGANVLTF. The CDR3 nucleotides are TGCGCCAGCAGCTTGGGGACACTCTATGGGGCCAACGTCCTGACTTTC.

This clone was picked up a small number of times. This chain joins TRBV7-2 and TRBJ2-7; D perhaps matches TRBD2 (5 bases). The CDR3 has 12 residues. Germline V lookup: CDR1 SGHTA, CDR2 FQGNSA. V was pared by 5 bases and J by 4 bases, with 9 bases between. The CDR3 spells CASSLTRYEQYF. In DNA form, the CDR3 reads TGTGCCAGCAGCCTTACTAGATACGAGCAGTACTTC. Full variable domain (missing parts from reference TRBV7-2 and TRBJ2-7): GAGVSQSPSNKVTEKGKDVELRCDPISGHTALYWYRQSLGQGLEFLIYFQGNSAPDKSGLPSDRFSAERTGGSVSTLTIQRTQQEDSAVYLCASSLTRYEQYFGPGTRLTVT.

There are a few counts of this clone. The V and J genes are TRBV7-6 and TRBJ1-4; D gene ambiguous. Trimming took 1 base from V and 7 from J, leaving 10 bases between them. The CDR3 is made up of 14 amino acids. The germline gives CDR1 SGHVS, CDR2 FNYEAQ. CDR3 DNA sequence: TGTGCCAGCAGCTTAGGAGGGTACAGTGAAAAACTGTTTTTT. Protein product: CASSLGGYSEKLFF.

J is TRBJ1-2 and V is TRBV28; a possible D gene is TRBD1 (5 bases). Germline CDR1 MDHEN, CDR2 SYDVKM. V lost 7 bases, J lost 4 bases, and 16 bases lay in between. The CDR3 runs to 14 residues. Written as DNA, the CDR3 is TGTGCCAGCAATAAGACGGTCGGGGGCTATGGCTACACCTTC. The encoded protein is CASNKTVGGYGYTF.

The gene calls are TRBV2 and TRBJ2-2, with D perhaps matching TRBD1 (5 bases). Trimming took 0 bases from V and 8 from J, leaving 19 bases between them. Germline CDR1 is SNHLY and CDR2 is FYNNEI. CDR3 length: 17 residues. The CDR3 bases are TGTGCCAGCAGTGAAGCGCAGGGCCCTCCGCTCTTTGGGGAGCTGTTTTTT. Translation gives CASSEAQGPPLFGELFF.

The chain couples TRBV7-8 to TRBJ1-1, with 10 bases lining up with TRBD1. This CDR3 is built from 14 residues. J lost 7 bases, V lost 2 bases, and 4 bases had no gene match. Germline CDR1 is SGHVS and CDR2 is FQNEAQ. In DNA form, the CDR3 reads TGTGCCAGCAGCTTACCTGGACAGGGGGTTGAAGCTTTCTTT. It yields the protein CASSLPGQGVEAFF.

The chain combines TRBV7-2 with TRBJ2-1; TRBD2 matches 11 bases. Germline V gene data show CDR1 as SGHTA and CDR2 as FQGNSA. The CDR3 loop spans 14 amino acids. The ends lost 4 bases at V and 8 bases at J; junction bases unmatched: 4. DNA for the CDR3: TGTGCCAGCAGCTATAGCGGGGGGGTTGATGAGCAGTTCTTC. It codes for CASSYSGGVDEQFF.

The V and J genes are TRBV28 and TRBJ1-4, with 7 bases fitting TRBD1. With V trimmed by 6 bases and J by 12 bases, 7 bases remained unmatched. CDR3 size: 12 residues. Germline V gene data show CDR1 as MDHEN and CDR2 as SYDVKM. CDR3 nucleotides: TGTGCCAGCAGCTCCGGACAGGCTGAACTGTTTTTT. Translation: CASSSGQAELFF.

V is TRBV7-9 and J is TRBJ2-1, with 9 bases aligning to TRBD2. Germline V CDR1 and CDR2: SEHNR, FQNEAQ (reference sequence). The trim removed 3 bases at V and 7 bases at J, leaving 4 bases unmatched. The CDR3 runs to 14 residues. The CDR3 DNA sequence: TGTGCCAGCAGCTTTAACCTAGCGGGAAATGAGCAGTTCTTC. Translating gives CASSFNLAGNEQFF.

This chain joins TRBV4-1 and TRBJ2-7; D possibly corresponds to TRBD1 (6 bases). Trimming removed 5 bases at V and 2 bases at J, with 22 bases between. This CDR3 spans 17 amino acids. Germline CDR1 MGHRA, CDR2 YSYEKL. CDR3 DNA sequence: TGCGCCAGCAGCACCATCGTGACAGGCTCTTATCCCTACGAGCAGTACTTC. This codes for CASSTIVTGSYPYEQYF.